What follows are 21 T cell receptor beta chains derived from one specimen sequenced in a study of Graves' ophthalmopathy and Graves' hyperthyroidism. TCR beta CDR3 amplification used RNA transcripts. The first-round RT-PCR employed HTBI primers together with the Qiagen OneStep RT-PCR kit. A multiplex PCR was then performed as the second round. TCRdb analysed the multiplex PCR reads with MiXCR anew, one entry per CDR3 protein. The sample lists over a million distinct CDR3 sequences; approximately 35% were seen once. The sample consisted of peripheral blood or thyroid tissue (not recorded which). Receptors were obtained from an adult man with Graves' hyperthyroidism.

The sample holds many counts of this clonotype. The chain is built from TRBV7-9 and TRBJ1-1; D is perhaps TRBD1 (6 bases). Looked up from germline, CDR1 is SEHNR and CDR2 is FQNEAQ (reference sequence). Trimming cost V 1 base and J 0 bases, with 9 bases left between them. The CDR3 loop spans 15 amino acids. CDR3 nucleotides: TGTGCCAGCAGCTTAGGGACAGACATGAACACTGAAGCTTTCTTT. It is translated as CASSLGTDMNTEAFF. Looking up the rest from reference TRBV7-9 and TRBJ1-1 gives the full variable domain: DTGVSQNPRHKITKRGQNVTFRCDPISEHNRLYWYRQTLGQGPEFLTYFQNEAQLEKSRLLSDRFSAERPKGSFSTLEIQRTEQGDSAMYLCASSLGTDMNTEAFFGQGTRLTVV.

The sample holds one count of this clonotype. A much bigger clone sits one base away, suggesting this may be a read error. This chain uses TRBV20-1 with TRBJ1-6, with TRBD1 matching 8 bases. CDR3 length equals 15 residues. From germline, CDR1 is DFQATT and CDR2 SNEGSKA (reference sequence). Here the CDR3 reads CSSSPRGHGYSPLHF. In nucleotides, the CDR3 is TGCAGTTCTAGCCCCAGGGGGCACGGGTATTCACCCCTCCACTTT.

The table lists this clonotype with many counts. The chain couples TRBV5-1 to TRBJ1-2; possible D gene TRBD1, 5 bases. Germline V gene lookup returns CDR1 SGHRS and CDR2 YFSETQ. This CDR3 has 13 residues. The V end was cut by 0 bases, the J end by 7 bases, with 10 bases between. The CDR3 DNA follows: TGCGCCAGCAGCTTGGACCCCCAGGGTGGCTACACCTTC. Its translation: CASSLDPQGGYTF.

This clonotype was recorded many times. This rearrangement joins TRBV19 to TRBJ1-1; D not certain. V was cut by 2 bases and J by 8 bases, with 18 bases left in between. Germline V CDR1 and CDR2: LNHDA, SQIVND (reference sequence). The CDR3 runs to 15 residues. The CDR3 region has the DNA TGTGCCAGTAGTATATGGTCCTCGTCAGAGAGAGAAGCTTTCTTT. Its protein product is CASSIWSSSEREAFF.

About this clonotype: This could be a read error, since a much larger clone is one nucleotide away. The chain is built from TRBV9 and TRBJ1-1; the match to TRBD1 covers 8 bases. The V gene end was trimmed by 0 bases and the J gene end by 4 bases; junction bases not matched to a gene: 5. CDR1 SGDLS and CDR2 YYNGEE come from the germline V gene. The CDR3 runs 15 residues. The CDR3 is CASSVEDRVSTEAFF. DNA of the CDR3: TGTGCCAGCAGCGTAGAGGACAGGGTGAGCACTGAAGCTTTCTTT.

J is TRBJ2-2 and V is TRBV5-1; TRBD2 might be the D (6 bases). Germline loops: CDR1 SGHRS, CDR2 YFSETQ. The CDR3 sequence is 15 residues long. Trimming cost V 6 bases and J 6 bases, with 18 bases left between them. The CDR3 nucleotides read TGCGCCAGCAACCTAGCGACTAGTGACGCCGGGGAGCTGTTTTTT. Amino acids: CASNLATSDAGELFF.

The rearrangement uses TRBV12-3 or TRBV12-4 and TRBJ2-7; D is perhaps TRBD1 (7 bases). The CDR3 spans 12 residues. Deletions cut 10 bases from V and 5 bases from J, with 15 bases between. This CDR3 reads CATRGVVNEQYF. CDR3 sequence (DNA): TGTGCCACCAGGGGGGTGGTAAACGAGCAGTACTTC.

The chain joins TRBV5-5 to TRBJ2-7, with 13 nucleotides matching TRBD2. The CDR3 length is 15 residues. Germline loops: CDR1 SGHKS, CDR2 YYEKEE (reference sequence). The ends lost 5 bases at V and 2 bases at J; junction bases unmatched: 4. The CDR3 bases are TGTGCCAGCAGAAAGGGGACTAGCGGGGCCTACGAGCAGTACTTC. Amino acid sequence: CASRKGTSGAYEQYF.

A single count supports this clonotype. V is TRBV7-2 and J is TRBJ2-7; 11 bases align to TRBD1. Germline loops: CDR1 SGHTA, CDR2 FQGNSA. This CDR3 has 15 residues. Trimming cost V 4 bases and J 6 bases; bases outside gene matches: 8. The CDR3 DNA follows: TGTGCCAGCAGCTCTCAGTGGGGGACAGGGGGCGAGCAGTACTTC. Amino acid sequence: CASSSQWGTGGEQYF.

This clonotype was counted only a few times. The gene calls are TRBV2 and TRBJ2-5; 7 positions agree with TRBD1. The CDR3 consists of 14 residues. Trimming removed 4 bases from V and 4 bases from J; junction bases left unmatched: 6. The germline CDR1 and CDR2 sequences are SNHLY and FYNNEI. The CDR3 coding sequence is TGTGCCAGCAGTGGACAGGGTATCCGAGAGACCCAGTACTTC. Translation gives CASSGQGIRETQYF.

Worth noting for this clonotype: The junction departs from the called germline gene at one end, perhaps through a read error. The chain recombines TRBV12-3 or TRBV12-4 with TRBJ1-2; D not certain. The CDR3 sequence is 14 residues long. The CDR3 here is CASSLGSVSYGYTF. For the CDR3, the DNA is TGCGCCAGCAGTTTAGGCAGTGTGTCCTATGGCTACACCTTC.

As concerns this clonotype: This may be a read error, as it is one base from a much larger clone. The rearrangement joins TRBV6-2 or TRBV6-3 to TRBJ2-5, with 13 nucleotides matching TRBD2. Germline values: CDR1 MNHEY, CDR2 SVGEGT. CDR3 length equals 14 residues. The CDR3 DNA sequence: TGTGCCAGCAGTCTCGATTGGACTAGCGGGGGCCTGCACTTC. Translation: CASSLDWTSGGLHF.

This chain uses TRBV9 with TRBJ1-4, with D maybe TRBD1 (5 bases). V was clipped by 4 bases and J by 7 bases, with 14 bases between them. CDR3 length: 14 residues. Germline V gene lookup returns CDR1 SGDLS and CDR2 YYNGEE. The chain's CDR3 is CASSPSTDSEKLFF. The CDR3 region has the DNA TGTGCCAGCAGCCCTTCCACTGACAGTGAAAAACTGTTTTTT. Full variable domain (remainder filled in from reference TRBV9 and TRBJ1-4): DSGVTQTPKHLITATGQRVTLRCSPRSGDLSVYWYQQSLDQGLQFLIQYYNGEERAKGNILERFSAQQFPDLHSELNLSSLELGDSALYFCASSPSTDSEKLFFGSGTQLSVL.

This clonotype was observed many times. CDR3 bases: TGTGCCAGTAGTAATGGGGACAGGCCCCAGCATTTT. It translates to CASSNGDRPQHF. The rearrangement uses TRBV19 and TRBJ1-5, with TRBD1 matching over 7 bases. Germline loops: CDR1 LNHDA, CDR2 SQIVND (reference sequence). V trimming: 4 bases; J trimming: 9 bases; junction bases outside the gene matches: 3. The CDR3 is 12 amino acids.

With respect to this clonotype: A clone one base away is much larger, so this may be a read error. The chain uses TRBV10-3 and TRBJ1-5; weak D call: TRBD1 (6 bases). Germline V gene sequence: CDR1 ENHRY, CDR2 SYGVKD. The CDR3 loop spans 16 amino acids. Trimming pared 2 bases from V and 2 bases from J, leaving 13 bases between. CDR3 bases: TGTGCCATCAGTGAGCCTACAGGGAGTGGCAATCAGCCCCAGCATTTT. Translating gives CAISEPTGSGNQPQHF.

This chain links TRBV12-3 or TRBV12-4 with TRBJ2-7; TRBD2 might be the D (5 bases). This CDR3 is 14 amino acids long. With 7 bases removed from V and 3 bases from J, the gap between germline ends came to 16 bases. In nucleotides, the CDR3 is TGTGCCAGCACCACGGTCGAGAGGGTCTACGAGCAGTACTTC. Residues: CASTTVERVYEQYF.

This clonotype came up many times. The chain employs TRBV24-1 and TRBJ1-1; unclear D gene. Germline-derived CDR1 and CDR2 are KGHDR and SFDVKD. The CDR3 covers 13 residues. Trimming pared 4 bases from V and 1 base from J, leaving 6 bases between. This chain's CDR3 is CATSETSNTEAFF. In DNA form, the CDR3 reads TGTGCCACCAGTGAGACATCGAACACTGAAGCTTTCTTT.

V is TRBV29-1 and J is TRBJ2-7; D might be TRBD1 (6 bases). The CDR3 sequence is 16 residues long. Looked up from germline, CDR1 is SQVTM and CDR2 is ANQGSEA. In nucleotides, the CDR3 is TGCAGTGCTTCCCGGGCTCGACAGGCGAACTCCTACGAGCAGTACTTC. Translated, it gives CSASRARQANSYEQYF.

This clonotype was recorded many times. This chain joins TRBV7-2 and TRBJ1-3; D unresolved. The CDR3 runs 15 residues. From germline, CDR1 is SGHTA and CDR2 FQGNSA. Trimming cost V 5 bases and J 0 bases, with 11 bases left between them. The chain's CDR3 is CASSPQAASGNTIYF. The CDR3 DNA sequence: TGTGCCAGCAGCCCTCAGGCTGCCTCTGGAAACACCATATATTTT.

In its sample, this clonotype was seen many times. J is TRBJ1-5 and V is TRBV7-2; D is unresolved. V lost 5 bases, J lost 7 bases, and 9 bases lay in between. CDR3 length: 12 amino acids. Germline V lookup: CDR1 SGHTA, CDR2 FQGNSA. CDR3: CASSGTGQPQHF. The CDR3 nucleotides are TGTGCCAGCAGCGGTACGGGACAGCCCCAGCATTTT.

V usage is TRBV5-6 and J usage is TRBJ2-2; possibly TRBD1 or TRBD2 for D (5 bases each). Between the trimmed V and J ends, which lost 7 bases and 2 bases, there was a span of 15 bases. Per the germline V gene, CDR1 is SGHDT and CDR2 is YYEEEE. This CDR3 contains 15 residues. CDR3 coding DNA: TGTGCCAGCCGGGGCCCGCGGCAAAACACCGGGGAGCTGTTTTTT. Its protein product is CASRGPRQNTGELFF.